This note documents a single T cell receptor beta chain sequence. The data were obtained in a study of control samples from healthy donors and cancer patients. Using immunoSEQ multiplex PCR, the repertoire was profiled, and TCRdb retains in-frame clones only, with some absent. The table has some 70,000 clones, 84% seen once. V lost 2 bases to trimming and J lost 3 bases; unmatched junction nucleotides: 3. CDR3 length: 17 residues. Germline CDR1 reads LGHNA; CDR2 reads YNFKEQ. This rearrangement joins TRBV4-2 to TRBJ2-2; TRBD2 matches 13 bases. The sequencing input was PBMCs. This TCR derives from a woman in her 50s with lung cancer. The CDR3 DNA follows: TGTGCCAGCAGCCAACCTGGACTAGCGGGAGACACCGGGGAGCTGTTTTTT. Encoded protein: CASSQPGLAGDTGELFF.